One sample yielded the 6 T cell receptor beta chains listed below, sequenced in a study of blood T cell repertoires in COVID-19. The assay was immunoSEQ multiplex PCR, and TCRdb's table has in-frame clones only and misses some. Here the sample spans 190,000 or so clones, roughly 85% being singletons. Sequencing was performed on PBMCs or T cells enriched from blood (not recorded which). The receptors were sampled from a man aged 35-49 years who had recovered from COVID-19.

V usage is TRBV29-1 and J usage is TRBJ1-1, with 9 bases fitting TRBD1. The V segment lost 4 bases and the J segment 4 bases; nucleotides outside the gene matches: 4. This CDR3 spans 13 amino acids. Germline CDR1 is SQVTM and CDR2 is ANQGSEA. The CDR3 DNA follows: TGCAGCGTTGGGGGACAGGGCAGCACTGAAGCTTTCTTT. This sequence encodes CSVGGQGSTEAFF.

V gene TRBV11-3 combines with J gene TRBJ2-7, with a tentative D call TRBD2 (5 bases). V lost 6 bases to trimming and J lost 5 bases, with 17 bases between them. This CDR3 comprises 14 residues. Germline values: CDR1 SGHNT, CDR2 YENEEA. CDR3: CASSSRGERHEQYF. The CDR3 DNA sequence: TGTGCCAGCAGTTCCCGGGGAGAAAGGCACGAGCAGTACTTC. Drawing the rest from reference TRBV11-3 and TRBJ2-7, the complete variable domain is EAGVVQSPRYKIIEKKQPVAFWCNPISGHNTLYWYLQNLGQGPELLIRYENEEAVDDSQLPKDRFSAERLKGVDSTLKIQPAELGDSAVYLCASSSRGERHEQYFGPGTRLTVT.

J is TRBJ1-5 and V is TRBV9, with D possibly being TRBD1 (5 bases). The CDR3 covers 14 residues. In germline, CDR1 is SGDLS, CDR2 YYNGEE. The V and J ends lost 0 bases and 9 bases respectively, with 13 bases between them. The CDR3 protein is CASSVGWEGRPQHF. The CDR3 DNA reads as TGTGCCAGCAGCGTAGGTTGGGAGGGGAGGCCCCAGCATTTT. Together with reference TRBV9 and TRBJ1-5, the CDR3 gives the full variable domain: DSGVTQTPKHLITATGQRVTLRCSPRSGDLSVYWYQQSLDQGLQFLIQYYNGEERAKGNILERFSAQQFPDLHSELNLSSLELGDSALYFCASSVGWEGRPQHFGDGTRLSIL.

This chain joins TRBV18 and TRBJ2-7; D uncertain. The V gene lost 2 bases and the J gene lost 3 bases, with 14 bases spanning the gap. There are 15 residues in the CDR3. Per germline, CDR1 KGHSH and CDR2 LQKENI. This chain's CDR3 is CASSPRGAVNYEQYF. Here the CDR3 DNA reads TGTGCCAGCTCACCAAGAGGAGCAGTTAACTACGAGCAGTACTTC.

The J gene is TRBJ2-5, the V gene TRBV24-1; D unclear. The ends were cut back, 4 bases at V and 1 base at J, with 6 bases in the middle. Germline V gene lookup returns CDR1 KGHDR and CDR2 SFDVKD. The CDR3 contains 13 residues. The CDR3 nucleotides read TGTGCCACCAGTGACGGTTTCCAAGAGACCCAGTACTTC. Translated, it gives CATSDGFQETQYF.

The chain is built from TRBV14 and TRBJ2-1, with D possibly being TRBD2 (5 bases). The CDR3 is made up of 19 amino acids. From germline, CDR1 is SGHDN and CDR2 FVKESK. With 4 bases removed from V and 5 bases from J, the gap between germline ends came to 27 bases. The CDR3 spells CASSPAPRWIAIKDNEQFF. CDR3 DNA sequence: TGTGCCAGCAGCCCCGCCCCACGCTGGATAGCGATCAAAGACAATGAGCAGTTCTTC.